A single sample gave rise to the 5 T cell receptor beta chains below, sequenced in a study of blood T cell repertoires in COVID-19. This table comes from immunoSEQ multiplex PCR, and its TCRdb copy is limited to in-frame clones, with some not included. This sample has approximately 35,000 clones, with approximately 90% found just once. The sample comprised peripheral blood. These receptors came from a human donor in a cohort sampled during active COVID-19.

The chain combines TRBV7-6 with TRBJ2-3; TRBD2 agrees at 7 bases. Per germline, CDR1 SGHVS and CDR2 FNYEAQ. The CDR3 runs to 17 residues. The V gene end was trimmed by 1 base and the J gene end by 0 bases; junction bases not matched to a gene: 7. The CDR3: CASSLGISGDSTDTQYF. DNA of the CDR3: TGTGCCAGCAGCTTAGGCATCAGCGGGGATAGCACAGATACGCAGTATTTT.

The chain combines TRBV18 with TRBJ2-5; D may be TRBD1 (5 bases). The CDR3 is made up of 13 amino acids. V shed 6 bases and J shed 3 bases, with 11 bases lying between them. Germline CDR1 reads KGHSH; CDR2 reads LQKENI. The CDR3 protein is CASSRTGEETQYF. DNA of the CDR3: TGTGCCAGCTCGCGCACAGGAGAAGAGACCCAGTACTTC. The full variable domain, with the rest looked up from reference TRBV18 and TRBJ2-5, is NAGVMQNPRHLVRRRGQEARLRCSPMKGHSHVYWYRQLPEEGLKFMVYLQKENIIDESGMPKERFSAEFPKEGPSILRIQQVVRGDSAAYFCASSRTGEETQYFGPGTRLLVL.

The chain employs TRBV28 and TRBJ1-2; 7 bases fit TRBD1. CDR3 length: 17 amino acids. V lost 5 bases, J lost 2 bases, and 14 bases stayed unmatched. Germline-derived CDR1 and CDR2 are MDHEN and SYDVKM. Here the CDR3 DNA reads TGTGCCAGCAGTCTCATTGACCCCCTGGGACAGAACTATGGCTACACCTTC. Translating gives CASSLIDPLGQNYGYTF.

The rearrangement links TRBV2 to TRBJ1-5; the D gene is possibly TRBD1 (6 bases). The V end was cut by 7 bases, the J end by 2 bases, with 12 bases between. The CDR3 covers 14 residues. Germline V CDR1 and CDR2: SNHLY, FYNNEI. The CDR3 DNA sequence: TGTGCCAGCAACGAAGGGGGGGGCAATCAGCCCCAGCATTTT. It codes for CASNEGGGNQPQHF. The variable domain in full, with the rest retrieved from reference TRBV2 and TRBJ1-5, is EPEVTQTPSHQVTQMGQEVILRCVPISNHLYFYWYRQILGQKVEFLVSFYNNEISEKSEIFDDQFSVERPDGSNFTLKIRSTKLEDSAMYFCASNEGGGNQPQHFGDGTRLSIL.

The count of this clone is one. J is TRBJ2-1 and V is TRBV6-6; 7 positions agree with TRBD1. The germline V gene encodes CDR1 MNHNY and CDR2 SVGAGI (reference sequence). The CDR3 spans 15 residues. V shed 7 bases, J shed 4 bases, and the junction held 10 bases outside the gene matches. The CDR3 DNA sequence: TGTGCCAGCAATACACCGGGACAGAATTACAATGAGCAGTTCTTC. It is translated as CASNTPGQNYNEQFF.